What follows are 12 T cell receptor beta chains derived from one specimen sequenced in a study of OX40 agonist ivuxolimab in advanced cancers. Profiling relied on immunoSEQ multiplex PCR, and the TCRdb table lists in-frame clones only, not all of them. The table shows around 80,000 clones, with 75% to 90% occurring only once. The source material was CD4+ or CD8+ T cells sorted from blood, sampled in a trial of the OX40 agonist ivuxolimab. The receptors derive from an adult with an advanced solid tumor such as melanoma, head and neck, liver or kidney cancer.

This chain joins TRBV28 and TRBJ2-3; TRBD2 is a possible D gene (7 bases). The CDR3 totals 13 residues. Germline values: CDR1 MDHEN, CDR2 SYDVKM. Trimming took 7 bases from V and 2 from J, leaving 10 bases between them. The CDR3 DNA follows: TGTGCCAGCATGGGGGGGCTCACAGATACGCAGTATTTT. Encoded protein: CASMGGLTDTQYF.

The J gene is TRBJ2-1, the V gene TRBV10-2; the D gene could be TRBD1 or TRBD2 (5 bases each). The CDR3 is 15 amino acids. Looked up from germline, CDR1 is WSHSY and CDR2 is SAAADI. Trimming left V 2 bases short and J 5 bases short, with 13 bases between. CDR3 sequence: CASSEIGTYNNEQFF. Here the CDR3 DNA reads TGCGCCAGCAGTGAGATAGGGACCTACAACAATGAGCAGTTCTTC.

The V gene is TRBV29-1, the J gene TRBJ2-5; possibly TRBD1 for D (6 bases). This CDR3 is built from 12 residues. Trimming cost V 6 bases and J 5 bases, with 13 bases left between them. In germline, CDR1 is SQVTM, CDR2 ANQGSEA. The CDR3: CSVKTGQETQYF. CDR3 nucleotides: TGCAGCGTCAAGACAGGCCAGGAGACCCAGTACTTC.

V gene TRBV7-8 combines with J gene TRBJ1-5, with TRBD1 matching 9 bases. The CDR3 consists of 15 residues. V shed 1 base, J shed 7 bases, and the junction held 5 bases outside the gene matches. Germline V gives CDR1 SGHVS, CDR2 FQNEAQ. In DNA, the CDR3 is TGTGCCAGCAGCTTAGGGGACAGGGTTTACCAGCCCCAGCATTTT. It translates to CASSLGDRVYQPQHF. Combining the CDR3 with reference TRBV7-8 and TRBJ1-5 gives the whole variable domain GAGVSQSPRYKVAKRGQDVALRCDPISGHVSLFWYQQALGQGPEFLTYFQNEAQLDKSGLPSDRFFAERPEGSVSTLKIQRTQQEDSAVYLCASSLGDRVYQPQHFGDGTRLSIL.

The chain carries TRBV2 and TRBJ2-5; tentative D call: TRBD1 (5 bases). Trimming took 2 bases from V and 2 from J, leaving 12 bases between them. The CDR3 consists of 15 residues. Germline V lookup: CDR1 SNHLY, CDR2 FYNNEI. The CDR3 coding sequence is TGTGCCAGCAGTGAATTGACGGCAGGGCAAGAGACCCAGTACTTC. This translates into CASSELTAGQETQYF.

This clone was detected once. The chain joins TRBV7-2 to TRBJ2-3; TRBD2 matches 12 bases. V dropped 1 base and J dropped 4; count of bases not matched to a gene: 3. Germline V gene data show CDR1 as SGHTA and CDR2 as FQGNSA. This CDR3 spans 16 amino acids. The CDR3 DNA sequence: TGTGCCAGCAGCTTAGAACTAGCGGGGGGTGCAGATACGCAGTATTTT. Its protein is CASSLELAGGADTQYF.

J is TRBJ2-7 and V is TRBV18; TRBD2 matches at 8 bases. V trimming: 2 bases; J trimming: 1 base; junction bases outside the gene matches: 4. Germline V gene lookup returns CDR1 KGHSH and CDR2 LQKENI. The CDR3 is 15 residues long. Here the CDR3 reads CASSPIQRGSYEQYF. The CDR3 DNA reads as TGTGCCAGCTCACCAATCCAGCGGGGGTCCTACGAGCAGTACTTC.

The chain uses TRBV7-9 and TRBJ1-6; D gene unclear. The CDR3 length is 13 residues. CDR1 is SEHNR and CDR2 is FQNEAQ in the germline V gene (reference sequence). V was pared by 6 bases and J by 9 bases, with 12 bases between. The CDR3 region has the DNA TGTGCCAGCAGAAGAGACGGCGGTTCACCCCTCCACTTT. This codes for CASRRDGGSPLHF.

The V gene is TRBV11-2, the J gene TRBJ2-7; TRBD1 aligns across 8 bases. Germline V gene data show CDR1 as SGHAT and CDR2 as FQNNGV. Trimming at V came to 4 bases and at J to 2 bases, leaving 1 base not matched to a gene. The CDR3 totals 13 residues. CDR3 sequence (DNA): TGTGCCAGCAGCTCGACAGGGGCCTACGAGCAGTACGTC. It is translated as CASSSTGAYEQYV.

The chain combines TRBV7-9 with TRBJ1-2, with D uncertain. Germline V CDR1 and CDR2: SEHNR, FQNEAQ (reference sequence). This CDR3 is built from 14 residues. The germline V and J ends were trimmed by 0 bases and 1 base, with 6 bases remaining between them. Written as DNA, the CDR3 is TGTGCCAGCAGCTTAGCAGAATTTAACTATGGCTACACCTTC. It yields the protein CASSLAEFNYGYTF.

The chain employs TRBV4-3 and TRBJ1-6, with unresolved D. Trimming stripped 2 bases from V and 7 bases from J, with 9 bases between. Germline lookup yields CDR1 LGHNA and CDR2 YSLEER. The CDR3 spans 14 residues. Here the CDR3 reads CASSQNPENSPLHF. The CDR3, as DNA: TGCGCCAGCAGCCAAAACCCAGAGAATTCACCCCTCCACTTT.

The rearrangement joins TRBV19 to TRBJ2-3, with 7 bases fitting TRBD2. Germline trimming cut 5 bases from V and 3 bases from J; bases unmatched to any gene: 8. The germline gives CDR1 LNHDA, CDR2 SQIVND (reference sequence). This CDR3 comprises 15 residues. The CDR3 region has the DNA TGTGCCAGTAGTCCGTACCACGGGGGGACAGATACGCAGTATTTT. It translates to CASSPYHGGTDTQYF. The variable domain in full, with the rest retrieved from reference TRBV19 and TRBJ2-3, is DGGITQSPKYLFRKEGQNVTLSCEQNLNHDAMYWYRQDPGQGLRLIYYSQIVNDFQKGDIAEGYSVSREKKESFPLTVTSAQKNPTAFYLCASSPYHGGTDTQYFGPGTRLTVL.